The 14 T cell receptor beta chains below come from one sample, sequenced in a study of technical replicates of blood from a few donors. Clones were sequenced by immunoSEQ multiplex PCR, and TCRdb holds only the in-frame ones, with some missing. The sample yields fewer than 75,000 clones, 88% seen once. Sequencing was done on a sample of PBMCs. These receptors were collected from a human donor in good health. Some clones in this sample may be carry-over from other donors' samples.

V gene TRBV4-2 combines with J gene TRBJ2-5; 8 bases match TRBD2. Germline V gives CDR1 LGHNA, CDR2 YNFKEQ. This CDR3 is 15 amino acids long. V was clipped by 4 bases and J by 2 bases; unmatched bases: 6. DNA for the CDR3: TGTGCCAGCAGCCCCTCACTAGCGGAACAAGAGACCCAGTACTTC. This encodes CASSPSLAEQETQYF.

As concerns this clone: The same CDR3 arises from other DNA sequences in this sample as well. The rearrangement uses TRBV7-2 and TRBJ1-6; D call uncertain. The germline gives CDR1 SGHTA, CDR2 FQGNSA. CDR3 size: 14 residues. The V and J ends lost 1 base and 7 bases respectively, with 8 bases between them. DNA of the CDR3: TGTGCCAGCAGCTTAGGAACAGCCAATTCACCCCTCCACTTT. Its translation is CASSLGTANSPLHF.

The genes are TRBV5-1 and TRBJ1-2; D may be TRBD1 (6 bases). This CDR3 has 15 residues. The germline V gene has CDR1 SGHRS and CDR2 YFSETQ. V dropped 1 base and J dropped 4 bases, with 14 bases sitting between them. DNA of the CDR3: TGCGCCAGCAGCTTGAATACAGGGCAAGTCTATGGCTACACCTTC. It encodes CASSLNTGQVYGYTF.

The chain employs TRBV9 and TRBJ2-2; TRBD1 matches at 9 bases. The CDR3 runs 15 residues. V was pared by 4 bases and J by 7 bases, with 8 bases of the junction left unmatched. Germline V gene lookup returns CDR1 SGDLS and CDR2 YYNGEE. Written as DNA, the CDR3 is TGTGCCAGCAGCTCGCACAGGGGGCGGAACGGGGAGCTGTTTTTT. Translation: CASSSHRGRNGELFF.

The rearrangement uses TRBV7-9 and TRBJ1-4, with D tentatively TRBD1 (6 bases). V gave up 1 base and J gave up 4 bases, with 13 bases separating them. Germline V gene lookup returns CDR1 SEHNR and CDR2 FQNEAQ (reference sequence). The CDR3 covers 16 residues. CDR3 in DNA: TGTGCCAGCAGCTTAGGGCCGACAGGTCTTAATGAAAAACTGTTTTTT. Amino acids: CASSLGPTGLNEKLFF.

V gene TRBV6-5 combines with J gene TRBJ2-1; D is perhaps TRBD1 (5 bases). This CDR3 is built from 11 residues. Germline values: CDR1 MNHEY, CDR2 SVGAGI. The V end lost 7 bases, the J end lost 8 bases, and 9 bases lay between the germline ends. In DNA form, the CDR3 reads TGTGCCAGCAATAGGGGCGATGAGCAGTTCTTC. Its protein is CASNRGDEQFF.

The CDR3 loop is CASRRRYRGANTGELFF. The CDR3 DNA follows: TGTGCCAGCAGGAGACGATACAGGGGAGCGAACACCGGGGAGCTGTTTTTT. The chain couples TRBV13 to TRBJ2-2, with 7 bases fitting TRBD1. CDR3 length equals 17 residues. Unmatched junction bases numbered 10, after V lost 6 bases and J lost 0 bases. Germline CDR1 PRHDT, CDR2 FYEKMQ (reference sequence).

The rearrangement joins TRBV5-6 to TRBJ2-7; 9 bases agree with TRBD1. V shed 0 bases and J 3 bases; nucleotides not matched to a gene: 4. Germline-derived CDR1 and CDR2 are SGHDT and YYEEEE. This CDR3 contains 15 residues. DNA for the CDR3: TGTGCCAGCAGCTTGGGGGACAGGGAGAACTACGAGCAGTACTTC. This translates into CASSLGDRENYEQYF.

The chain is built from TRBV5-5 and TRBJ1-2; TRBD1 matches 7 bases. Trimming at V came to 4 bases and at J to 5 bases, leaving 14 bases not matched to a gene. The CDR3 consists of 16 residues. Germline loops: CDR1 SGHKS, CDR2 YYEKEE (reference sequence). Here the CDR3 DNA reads TGTGCCAGCAGCACGGGACAGCTGGGGTGGGCATATGGCTACACCTTC. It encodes CASSTGQLGWAYGYTF.

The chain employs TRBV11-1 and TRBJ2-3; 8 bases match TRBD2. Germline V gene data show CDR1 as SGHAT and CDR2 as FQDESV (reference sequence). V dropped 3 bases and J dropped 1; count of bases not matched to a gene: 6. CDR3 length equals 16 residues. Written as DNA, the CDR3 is TGTGCCAGCAGCTTGGGATTAGCGGGACGCACAGATACGCAGTATTTT. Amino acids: CASSLGLAGRTDTQYF.

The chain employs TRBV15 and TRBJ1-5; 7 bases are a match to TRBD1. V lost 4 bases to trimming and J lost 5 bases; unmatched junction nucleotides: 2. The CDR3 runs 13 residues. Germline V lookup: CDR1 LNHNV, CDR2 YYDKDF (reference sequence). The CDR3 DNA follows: TGTGCCACCAGCATCACAGGGGATCAGCCCCAGCATTTT. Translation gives CATSITGDQPQHF.

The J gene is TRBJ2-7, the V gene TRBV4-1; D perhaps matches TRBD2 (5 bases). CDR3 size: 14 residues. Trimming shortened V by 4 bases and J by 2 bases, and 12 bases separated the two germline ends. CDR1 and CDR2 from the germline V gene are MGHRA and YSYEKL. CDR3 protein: CASSPRTETYEQYF. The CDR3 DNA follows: TGCGCCAGCAGCCCGAGGACTGAGACCTACGAGCAGTACTTC.

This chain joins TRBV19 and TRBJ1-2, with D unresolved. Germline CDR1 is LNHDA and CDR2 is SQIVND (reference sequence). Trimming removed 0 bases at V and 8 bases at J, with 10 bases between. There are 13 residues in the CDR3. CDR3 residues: CASSIDSRRGYTF. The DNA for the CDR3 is TGTGCCAGTAGTATAGATAGCAGACGGGGCTACACCTTC.

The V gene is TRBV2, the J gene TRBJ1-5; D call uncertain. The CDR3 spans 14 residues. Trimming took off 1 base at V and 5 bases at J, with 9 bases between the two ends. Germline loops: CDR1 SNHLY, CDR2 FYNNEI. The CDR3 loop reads CASSEEQPHQPQHF. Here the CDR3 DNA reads TGTGCCAGCAGTGAAGAACAGCCCCATCAGCCCCAGCATTTT.